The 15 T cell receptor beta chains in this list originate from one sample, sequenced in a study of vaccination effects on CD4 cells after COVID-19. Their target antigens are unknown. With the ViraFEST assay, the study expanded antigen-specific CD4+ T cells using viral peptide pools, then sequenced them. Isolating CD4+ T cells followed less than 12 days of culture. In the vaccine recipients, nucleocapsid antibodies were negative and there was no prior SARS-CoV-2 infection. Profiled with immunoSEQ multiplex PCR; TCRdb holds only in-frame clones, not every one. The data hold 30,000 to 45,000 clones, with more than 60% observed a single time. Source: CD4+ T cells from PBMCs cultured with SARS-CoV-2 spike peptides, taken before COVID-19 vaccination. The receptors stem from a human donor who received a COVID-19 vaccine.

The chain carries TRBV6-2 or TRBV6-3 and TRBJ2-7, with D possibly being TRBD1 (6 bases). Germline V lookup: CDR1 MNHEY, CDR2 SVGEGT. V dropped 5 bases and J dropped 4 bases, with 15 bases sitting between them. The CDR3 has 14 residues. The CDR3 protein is CASSMTTGLYEQYF. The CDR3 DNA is TGTGCCAGCAGTATGACGACAGGCCTTTACGAGCAGTACTTC.

The CDR3 bases are TGTGCCAGCAGTGGGCAGAAGAACACTGAAGCTTTCTTT. Amino acids: CASSGQKNTEAFF. This chain joins TRBV2 and TRBJ1-1; unclear D gene. Germline V CDR1 and CDR2: SNHLY, FYNNEI. The CDR3 is 13 residues long. With 4 bases removed from V and 1 base from J, the gap between germline ends came to 7 bases.

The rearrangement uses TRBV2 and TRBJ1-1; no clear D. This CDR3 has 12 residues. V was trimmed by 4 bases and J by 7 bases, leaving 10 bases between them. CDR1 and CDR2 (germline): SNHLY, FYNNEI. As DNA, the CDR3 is TGTGCCAGCAGTGTGGAACAGATTGAAGCTTTCTTT. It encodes CASSVEQIEAFF. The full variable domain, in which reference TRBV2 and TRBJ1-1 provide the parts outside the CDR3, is EPEVTQTPSHQVTQMGQEVILRCVPISNHLYFYWYRQILGQKVEFLVSFYNNEISEKSEIFDDQFSVERPDGSNFTLKIRSTKLEDSAMYFCASSVEQIEAFFGQGTRLTVV.

The CDR3 DNA follows: TGTGCTAGTGGTTTGGCCCTGGGAGGGTCCTACGAGCAGTACTTC. Translating it yields CASGLALGGSYEQYF. The chain employs TRBV12-5 and TRBJ2-7; TRBD2 agrees at 7 bases. CDR1 LGHNT and CDR2 FRNRAP come from the germline V gene. The CDR3 has 15 residues. Trimming took 1 base from V and 1 from J; bases not matched to a gene: 4. The full variable domain, its missing parts supplied by reference TRBV12-5 and TRBJ2-7, is DARVTQTPRHKVTEMGQEVTMRCQPILGHNTVFWYRQTMMQGLELLAYFRNRAPLDDSGMPKDRFSAEMPDATLATLKIQPSEPRDSAVYFCASGLALGGSYEQYFGPGTRLTVT.

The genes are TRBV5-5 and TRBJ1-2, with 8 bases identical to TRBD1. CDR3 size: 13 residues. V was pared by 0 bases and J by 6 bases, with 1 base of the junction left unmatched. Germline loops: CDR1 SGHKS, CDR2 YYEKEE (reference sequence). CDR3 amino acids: CASSLETGDGYTF. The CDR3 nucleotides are TGTGCCAGCAGCTTGGAGACAGGGGATGGCTACACCTTC.

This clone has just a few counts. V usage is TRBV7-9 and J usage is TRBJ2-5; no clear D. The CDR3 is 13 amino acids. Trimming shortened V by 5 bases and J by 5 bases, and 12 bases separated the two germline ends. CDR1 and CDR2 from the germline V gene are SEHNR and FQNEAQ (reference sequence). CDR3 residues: CASSAGVAETQYF. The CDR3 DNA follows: TGTGCCAGCAGCGCAGGCGTGGCGGAGACCCAGTACTTC. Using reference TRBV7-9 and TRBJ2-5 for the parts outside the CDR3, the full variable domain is DTGVSQNPRHKITKRGQNVTFRCDPISEHNRLYWYRQTLGQGPEFLTYFQNEAQLEKSRLLSDRFSAERPKGSFSTLEIQRTEQGDSAMYLCASSAGVAETQYFGPGTRLLVL.

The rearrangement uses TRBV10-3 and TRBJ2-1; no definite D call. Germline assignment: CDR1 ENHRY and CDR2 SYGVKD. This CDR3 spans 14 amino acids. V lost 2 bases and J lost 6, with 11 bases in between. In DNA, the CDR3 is TGTGCCATCAGTGAGAATCTAGGTTCCAATGAGCAGTTCTTC. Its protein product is CAISENLGSNEQFF.

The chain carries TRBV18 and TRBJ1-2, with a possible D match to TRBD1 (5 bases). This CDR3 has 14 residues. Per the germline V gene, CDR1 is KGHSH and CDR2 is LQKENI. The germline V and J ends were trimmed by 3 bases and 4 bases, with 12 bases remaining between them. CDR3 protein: CASSPPQGIYGYTF. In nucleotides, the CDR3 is TGTGCCAGCTCACCTCCCCAGGGAATCTATGGCTACACCTTC.

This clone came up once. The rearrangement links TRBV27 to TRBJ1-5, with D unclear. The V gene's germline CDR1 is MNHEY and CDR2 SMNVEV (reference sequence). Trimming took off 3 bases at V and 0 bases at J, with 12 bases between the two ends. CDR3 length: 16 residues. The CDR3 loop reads CASSFLGQASNQPQHF. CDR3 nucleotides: TGTGCCAGCAGTTTTTTGGGTCAAGCTAGCAATCAGCCCCAGCATTTT.

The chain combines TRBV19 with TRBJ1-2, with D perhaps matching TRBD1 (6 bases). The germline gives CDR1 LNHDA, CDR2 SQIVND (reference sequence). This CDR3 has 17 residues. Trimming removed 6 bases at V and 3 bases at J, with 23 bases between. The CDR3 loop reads CASSTVHSQGSHYGYTF. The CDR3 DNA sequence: TGTGCCAGTAGCACCGTGCATTCTCAGGGGAGTCACTATGGCTACACCTTC.

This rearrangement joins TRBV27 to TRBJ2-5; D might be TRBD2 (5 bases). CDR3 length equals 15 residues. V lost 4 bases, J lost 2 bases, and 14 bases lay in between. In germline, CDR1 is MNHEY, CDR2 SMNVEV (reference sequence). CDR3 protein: CASSSGLGVQETQYF. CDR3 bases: TGTGCCAGCAGTTCTGGGCTCGGGGTTCAAGAGACCCAGTACTTC.

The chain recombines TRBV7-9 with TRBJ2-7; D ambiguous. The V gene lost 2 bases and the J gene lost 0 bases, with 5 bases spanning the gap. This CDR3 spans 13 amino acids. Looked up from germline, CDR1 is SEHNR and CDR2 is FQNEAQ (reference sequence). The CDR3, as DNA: TGTGCCAGCAGCTTACGGGCCTCCTACGAGCAGTACTTC. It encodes CASSLRASYEQYF.

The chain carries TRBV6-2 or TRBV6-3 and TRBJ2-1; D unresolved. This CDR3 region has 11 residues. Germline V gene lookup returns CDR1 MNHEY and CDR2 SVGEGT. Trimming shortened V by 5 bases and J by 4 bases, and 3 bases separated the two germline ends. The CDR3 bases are TGTGCCAGCAGTAATTACAATGAGCAGTTCTTC. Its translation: CASSNYNEQFF.

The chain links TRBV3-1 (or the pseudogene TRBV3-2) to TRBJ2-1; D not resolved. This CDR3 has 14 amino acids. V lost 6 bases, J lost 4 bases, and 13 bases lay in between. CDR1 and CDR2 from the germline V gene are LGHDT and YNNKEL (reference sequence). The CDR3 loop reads CASSPRASYNEQFF. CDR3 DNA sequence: TGTGCCAGCAGTCCTCGAGCTAGTTACAATGAGCAGTTCTTC.

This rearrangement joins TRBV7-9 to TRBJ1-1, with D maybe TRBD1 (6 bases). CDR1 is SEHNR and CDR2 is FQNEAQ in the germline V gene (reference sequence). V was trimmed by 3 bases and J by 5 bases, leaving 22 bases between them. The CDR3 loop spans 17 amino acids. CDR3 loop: CASSFFPGTRVRTEAFF. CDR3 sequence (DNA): TGTGCCAGCAGCTTTTTTCCCGGGACACGGGTTAGGACTGAAGCTTTCTTT.